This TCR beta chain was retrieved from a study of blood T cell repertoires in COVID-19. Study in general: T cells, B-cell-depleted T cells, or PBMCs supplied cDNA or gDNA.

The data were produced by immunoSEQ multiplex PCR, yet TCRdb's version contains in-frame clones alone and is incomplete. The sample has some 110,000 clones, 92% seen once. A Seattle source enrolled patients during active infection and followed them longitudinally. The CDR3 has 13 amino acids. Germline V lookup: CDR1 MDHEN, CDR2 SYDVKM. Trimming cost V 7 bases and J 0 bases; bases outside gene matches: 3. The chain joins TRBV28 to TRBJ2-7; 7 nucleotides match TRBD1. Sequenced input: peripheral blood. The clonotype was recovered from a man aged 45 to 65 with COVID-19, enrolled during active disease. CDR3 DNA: TGTGCCAGCAACAAGGGGGCCTCCTACGAGCAGTACTTC. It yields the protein CASNKGASYEQYF.